One and the same sample provided the 27 T cell receptor beta chains below, sequenced in a study of early T cells in non-severe SARS-CoV-2 infection. TCRdb analysed the 5' RACE reads with MiXCR anew, one entry per CDR3 protein. The sample lists around 70,000 distinct CDR3 sequences, over 8% occurring once. Sample: whole blood, taken at baseline. The receptors here all came from an adult who was a healthcare worker with PCR-confirmed SARS-CoV-2 infection or an uninfected control (not recorded which).

This clonotype was counted at least ten times. The genes are TRBV30 and TRBJ1-2, with 8 bases fitting TRBD1. Germline V gives CDR1 GTSNPN, CDR2 SVGIG (reference sequence). After removal of 2 bases from V and 6 bases from J, the junction contained 2 bases not matched to a gene. The CDR3 is made up of 12 amino acids. This chain's CDR3 is CAWSRQGNGYTF. In DNA, the CDR3 is TGTGCCTGGAGTAGACAGGGGAATGGCTACACCTTC.

This clonotype was counted many times. This chain links TRBV28 with TRBJ2-7; 7 nucleotides agree with TRBD2. J was trimmed by 2 bases and V by 6 bases; bases with no gene match: 7. The CDR3 spans 14 residues. From germline, CDR1 is MDHEN and CDR2 SYDVKM. CDR3 sequence (DNA): TGTGCCAGCAGCGGCGCTAGCGGAGCCTACGAGCAGTACTTC. Translating it yields CASSGASGAYEQYF.

The chain joins TRBV5-1 to TRBJ2-7; no definite D call. V was pared by 3 bases and J by 3 bases, with 4 bases between. The CDR3 totals 11 residues. Germline values: CDR1 SGHRS, CDR2 YFSETQ. The CDR3 here is CASSSGYEQYF. The CDR3 coding sequence is TGCGCCAGCAGCTCCGGCTACGAGCAGTACTTC.

This clonotype was counted many times. The gene calls are TRBV5-6 and TRBJ1-2, with 9 nucleotides matching TRBD1. This CDR3 has 14 amino acids. V was pared by 0 bases and J by 8 bases, with 5 bases of the junction left unmatched. Looked up from germline, CDR1 is SGHDT and CDR2 is YYEEEE. This CDR3 reads CASSLGGTGTGYTF. The CDR3 nucleotides read TGTGCCAGCAGCTTGGGAGGGACAGGGACCGGCTACACCTTC.

This sequence joins TRBV7-2 and TRBJ2-1; TRBD2 might be the D (7 bases). Germline CDR1 is SGHTA and CDR2 is FQGNSA. The CDR3 length is 14 residues. The V end lost 6 bases, the J end lost 7 bases, and 16 bases lay between the germline ends. CDR3 protein: CASRPSGGANEQFF. The CDR3 DNA reads as TGTGCCAGCAGACCCAGTGGGGGGGCAAATGAGCAGTTCTTC.

There are a few counts of this clonotype. The V and J genes are TRBV6-2 or TRBV6-3 and TRBJ1-1; 7 bases match TRBD1. The CDR3 runs 13 residues. CDR1 and CDR2 from the germline V gene are MNHEY and SVGEGT. J was trimmed by 4 bases and V by 8 bases; bases with no gene match: 7. Here the CDR3 DNA reads TGTGCCAGCGGCAACAGGGGTTTCACTGAAGCTTTCTTT. Encoded protein: CASGNRGFTEAFF.

In this sample, this clonotype turned up a few times. The chain is built from TRBV29-1 and TRBJ2-7; D might be TRBD2 (6 bases). The CDR3 sequence is 16 residues long. Trimming pared 1 base from V and 0 bases from J, leaving 16 bases between. CDR1 SQVTM and CDR2 ANQGSEA come from the germline V gene. In DNA form, the CDR3 reads TGCAGCGTTGAAGGGGCGGTAGCGGCGAGCTCCTACGAGCAGTACTTC. Amino acids: CSVEGAVAASSYEQYF.

This clonotype was observed at least ten times. This chain uses TRBV10-3 with TRBJ1-3; 8 nucleotides align to TRBD1. V shed 9 bases and J 4 bases; nucleotides not matched to a gene: 11. The CDR3 covers 15 residues. Germline V CDR1 and CDR2: ENHRY, SYGVKD. The CDR3 loop reads CAITRAGGLGNTIYF. The CDR3 DNA reads TGTGCCATAACACGGGCAGGGGGCCTCGGAAACACCATATATTTT.

In its sample, this clonotype was seen a few times. This rearrangement joins TRBV5-4 to TRBJ2-7; D is uncertain. The CDR3 has 13 residues. In germline, CDR1 is SGHNT, CDR2 YYREEE (reference sequence). Trimming removed 0 bases from V and 1 base from J, with 5 bases in between. The CDR3 DNA is TGTGCCAGCAGCTTGGGAGTATCCTACGAGCAGTACTTC. Its protein is CASSLGVSYEQYF.

This chain uses TRBV20-1 with TRBJ1-4; D gene uncertain. The CDR3 is made up of 13 amino acids. Trimming shortened V by 3 bases and J by 9 bases, and 14 bases separated the two germline ends. Germline V gives CDR1 DFQATT, CDR2 SNEGSKA (reference sequence). CDR3 amino acids: CSASGSGDKKLFF. CDR3 in DNA: TGCAGTGCTAGTGGTTCAGGTGATAAAAAACTGTTTTTT.

This sequence joins TRBV29-1 and TRBJ2-3, with D unclear. This CDR3 spans 15 amino acids. Trimming took 3 bases from V and 2 from J, leaving 15 bases between them. Germline CDR1 and CDR2: SQVTM and ANQGSEA. The CDR3: CSVEVFGVHTDTQYF. For the CDR3, the DNA is TGCAGCGTTGAGGTTTTTGGCGTTCACACAGATACGCAGTATTTT.

This clonotype is medium-sized. V usage is TRBV7-2 and J usage is TRBJ2-7; no clear D gene. The germline V gene has CDR1 SGHTA and CDR2 FQGNSA. V was trimmed by 1 base and J by 7 bases, leaving 8 bases between them. The CDR3 runs 12 residues. The CDR3 DNA sequence: TGTGCCAGCAGCTTAGAGTTGCGAGAGCAGTACTTC. This gives the protein CASSLELREQYF.

The rearrangement joins TRBV7-3 to TRBJ2-2; D gene uncertain. The CDR3 spans 18 residues. The V gene lost 6 bases and the J gene lost 2 bases, with 22 bases spanning the gap. Germline CDR1 is SGHTA and CDR2 is FQGTGA. The CDR3: CASRSQVLGGINTGELFF. The CDR3 DNA is TGTGCCAGCAGGTCCCAAGTGCTCGGTGGCATTAACACCGGGGAGCTGTTTTTT.

This clonotype was counted between two and nine times. V usage is TRBV28 and J usage is TRBJ2-7; 7 nucleotides match TRBD2. V shed 7 bases and J 3 bases; nucleotides not matched to a gene: 6. This CDR3 is 13 amino acids long. The germline CDR1 and CDR2 sequences are MDHEN and SYDVKM. The CDR3 loop is CASTWGGGYEQYF. CDR3 bases: TGTGCCAGCACTTGGGGGGGTGGCTACGAGCAGTACTTC.

The genes are TRBV24-1 and TRBJ2-3; D is uncertain. V was cut by 4 bases and J by 0 bases, with 13 bases left in between. Per the germline V gene, CDR1 is KGHDR and CDR2 is SFDVKD. CDR3 size: 16 residues. CDR3 bases: TGTGCCACCAGTGACCCCAGCCCTACTAGCACAGATACGCAGTATTTT. Its protein product is CATSDPSPTSTDTQYF.

The chain recombines TRBV20-1 with TRBJ2-1; 12 positions agree with TRBD2. J gave up 7 bases and V 6 bases, and 13 bases lay outside the gene matches. The germline CDR1 and CDR2 sequences are DFQATT and SNEGSKA (reference sequence). The CDR3 consists of 16 residues. CDR3 sequence: CSANSLAGGLGNEQFF. CDR3 DNA: TGCAGTGCCAACAGCCTAGCGGGAGGGCTGGGGAATGAGCAGTTCTTC.

This clonotype was recorded at least ten times. J is TRBJ2-3 and V is TRBV6-2 or TRBV6-3; TRBD2 matches 8 bases. Trimming at V came to 10 bases and at J to 1 base, leaving 7 bases not matched to a gene. The CDR3 covers 14 residues. Germline CDR1 and CDR2: MNHEY and SVGEGT. CDR3 loop: CAIERERGTDTQYF. CDR3 nucleotides: TGTGCCATCGAGCGGGAGAGGGGCACAGATACGCAGTATTTT.

This rearrangement joins TRBV27 to TRBJ1-5; D might be TRBD1 (5 bases). Germline V gene sequence: CDR1 MNHEY, CDR2 SMNVEV (reference sequence). V lost 6 bases to trimming and J lost 7 bases, with 16 bases between them. This CDR3 contains 14 residues. CDR3 protein: CASRRTGVSQPQHF. The DNA for the CDR3 is TGTGCCAGCAGGCGGACGGGGGTGAGCCAGCCCCAGCATTTT.

This clonotype appeared a few times. An end of the junction differs from the germline gene, which may be a read error. V is TRBV6-2 or TRBV6-3 and J is TRBJ2-6, with D possibly matching TRBD1 (5 bases). Looked up from germline, CDR1 is MNHEY and CDR2 is SVGEGT. The CDR3 loop spans 15 amino acids. CDR3: CASSYPQSGANLLTF. DNA for the CDR3: TGTGCCAGCAGTTACCCGCAGTCTGGGGCCAACCTCCTGACTTTC.

Many counts were recorded for this clonotype. The DNA for the CDR3 is TGTGCCAGCACCGACAGGGTAGACTACGAGCAGTACTTC. Amino acid sequence: CASTDRVDYEQYF. The V and J genes are TRBV28 and TRBJ2-7; the match to TRBD1 covers 7 bases. This CDR3 has 13 residues. Germline CDR1 is MDHEN and CDR2 is SYDVKM. Trimming at V came to 7 bases and at J to 3 bases, leaving 6 bases not matched to a gene.

In this sample, this clonotype turned up many times. This chain joins TRBV6-5 and TRBJ1-2; no reliable D call. The V end lost 2 bases, the J end lost 0 bases, and 13 bases lay between the germline ends. The CDR3 extends over 16 amino acids. From germline, CDR1 is MNHEY and CDR2 SVGAGI. Here the CDR3 DNA reads TGTGCCAGCAGTTACGGGATGGACCGAGCTAACTATGGCTACACCTTC. It encodes CASSYGMDRANYGYTF.

The chain recombines TRBV18 with TRBJ2-7, with unresolved D. The germline V gene encodes CDR1 KGHSH and CDR2 LQKENI. Trimming shortened V by 5 bases and J by 3 bases, and 11 bases separated the two germline ends. The CDR3 totals 13 residues. The CDR3 loop is CASSTYGDYEQYF. The CDR3 region has the DNA TGTGCCAGCTCAACCTACGGTGACTACGAGCAGTACTTC. Full variable domain (remainder filled in from reference TRBV18 and TRBJ2-7): NAGVMQNPRHLVRRRGQEARLRCSPMKGHSHVYWYRQLPEEGLKFMVYLQKENIIDESGMPKERFSAEFPKEGPSILRIQQVVRGDSAAYFCASSTYGDYEQYFGPGTRLTVT.

This clonotype turned up a few times. The rearrangement uses TRBV18 and TRBJ2-1, with 10 bases identical to TRBD2. The CDR3 is 18 amino acids. Trimming cost V 2 bases and J 6 bases; bases outside gene matches: 13. Germline CDR1 is KGHSH and CDR2 is LQKENI. The CDR3 sequence is CASSPKGVGLAVSNEQFF. The DNA for the CDR3 is TGTGCCAGCTCACCAAAGGGGGTAGGACTAGCGGTGTCCAATGAGCAGTTCTTC. Full variable domain (missing parts from reference TRBV18 and TRBJ2-1): NAGVMQNPRHLVRRRGQEARLRCSPMKGHSHVYWYRQLPEEGLKFMVYLQKENIIDESGMPKERFSAEFPKEGPSILRIQQVVRGDSAAYFCASSPKGVGLAVSNEQFFGPGTRLTVL.

This clonotype was seen ten or more times. This chain uses TRBV20-1 with TRBJ1-1, with a weak D call TRBD1 (6 bases). Germline CDR1 is DFQATT and CDR2 is SNEGSKA (reference sequence). V dropped 2 bases and J dropped 3 bases, with 16 bases sitting between them. CDR3 length: 15 residues. CDR3 region: CSARKEGGLDTEAFF. In DNA form, the CDR3 reads TGCAGTGCTAGAAAAGAGGGGGGTCTTGACACTGAAGCTTTCTTT.

At least ten counts were recorded for this clonotype. The chain links TRBV9 to TRBJ1-4; the D gene is possibly TRBD1 (6 bases). V shed 0 bases and J shed 0 bases, with 15 bases lying between them. This CDR3 has 18 residues. Germline lookup yields CDR1 SGDLS and CDR2 YYNGEE. The DNA of the CDR3 is TGTGCCAGCAGCGTAGGTCAGTGGAGGACAGCAACTAATGAAAAACTGTTTTTT. It translates to CASSVGQWRTATNEKLFF. Supplemented by reference TRBV9 and TRBJ1-4, the full variable domain reads DSGVTQTPKHLITATGQRVTLRCSPRSGDLSVYWYQQSLDQGLQFLIQYYNGEERAKGNILERFSAQQFPDLHSELNLSSLELGDSALYFCASSVGQWRTATNEKLFFGSGTQLSVL.

In its sample, this clonotype was seen many times. V is TRBV7-9 and J is TRBJ2-3, with 9 bases identical to TRBD2. This CDR3 has 16 amino acids. CDR1 is SEHNR, CDR2 FQNEAQ, per germline (reference sequence). J was trimmed by 0 bases and V by 4 bases; bases with no gene match: 5. This chain's CDR3 is CASSSFLAGSTDTQYF. The CDR3 region has the DNA TGTGCCAGCAGCTCCTTCCTAGCGGGGAGCACAGATACGCAGTATTTT.

This clonotype has just a few counts. The CDR3 sequence: CASGTGSTDTQYF. The CDR3 coding sequence is TGTGCCAGCGGGACGGGGAGCACAGATACGCAGTATTTT. The V call is TRBV12-3 or TRBV12-4, the J call TRBJ2-3; TRBD1 or TRBD2 may be the D gene (5 bases each). V lost 8 bases, J lost 0 bases, and 9 bases lay in between. The CDR3 contains 13 residues.